Detailed here is one T cell receptor beta chain. This record belongs to a study of blood T cell repertoires in COVID-19. Study context: From the United States, Italy and Spain came samples of acute and convalescent COVID-19. T cells, B-cell-depleted T cells, or PBMCs supplied cDNA or gDNA.

Per the authors' pipeline: Amplifying reference gene primers gave estimates of nucleated cell counts. Generated by immunoSEQ multiplex PCR, the TCRdb table keeps only in-frame clones and is missing some. That table is the source of V, J and clone size, and D and trimming were worked out from the DNA. The table has around 200,000 clones, 84% seen once. Enrollment of patients from Seattle took place during active infection, with longitudinal follow-up. Sequenced material: peripheral blood. This TCR was recovered from a woman in her 70s with COVID-19, enrolled during active disease.

CDR3 bases: TGCGCCAGCAGTGAGTCGGGGAGACTAGCGGGGAACACCGGGGAGCTGTTTTTT. It specifies CASSESGRLAGNTGELFF. The rearrangement joins TRBV10-1 to TRBJ2-2, with 10 bases matching TRBD2. The V and J ends lost 0 bases and 1 base, in that order; junction bases with no gene match: 5. From germline, CDR1 is WNHNN and CDR2 SYGVQD (reference sequence). This CDR3 is built from 18 residues.